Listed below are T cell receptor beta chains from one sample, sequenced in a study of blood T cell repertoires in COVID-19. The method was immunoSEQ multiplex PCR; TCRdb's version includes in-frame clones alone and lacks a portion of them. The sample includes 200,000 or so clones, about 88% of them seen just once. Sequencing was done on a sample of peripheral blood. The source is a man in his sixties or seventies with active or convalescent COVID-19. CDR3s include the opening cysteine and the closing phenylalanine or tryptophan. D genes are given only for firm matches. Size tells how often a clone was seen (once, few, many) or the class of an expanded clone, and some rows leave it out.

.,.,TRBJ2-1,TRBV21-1,CASSKVKNRDEQFF,TGTGCCAGCAGCAAAGTTAAAAACCGAGATGAGCAGTTCTTC
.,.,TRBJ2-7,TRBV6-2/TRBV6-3,CASSYMDPTGEQYF,TGTGCCAGCAGTTACATGGACCCTACAGGCGAGCAGTACTTC
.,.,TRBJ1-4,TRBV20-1,CSALISEKLFF,TGCAGTGCTCTTATTAGTGAAAAACTGTTTTTT
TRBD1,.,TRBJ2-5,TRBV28,CASSSTGGGETQYF,TGTGCCAGCAGTTCGACAGGGGGCGGGGAGACCCAGTACTTC
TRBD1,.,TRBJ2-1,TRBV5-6,CASSPGQLTWNNEQFF,TGTGCCAGCAGCCCGGGACAGTTAACTTGGAACAATGAGCAGTTCTTC
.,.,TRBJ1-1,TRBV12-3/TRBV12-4,CASSLAADSEAFF,TGTGCCAGCAGTTTAGCTGCCGACTCTGAAGCTTTCTTT
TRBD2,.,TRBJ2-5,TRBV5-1,CASSTGTSKRVGETQYF,TGCGCCAGCAGCACTGGGACTAGCAAACGAGTTGGAGAGACCCAGTACTTC
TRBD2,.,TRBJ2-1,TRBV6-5,CASRTPSGGYNEQFF,TGTGCCAGCAGAACTCCTAGCGGGGGTTACAATGAGCAGTTCTTC
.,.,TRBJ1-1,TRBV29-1,CSVVAVSTEAFF,TGCAGCGTTGTCGCAGTTTCCACTGAAGCTTTCTTT
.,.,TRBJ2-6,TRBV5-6,CASSLGGPSGANVLTF,TGTGCCAGCAGCTTGGGAGGCCCCTCGGGGGCCAACGTCCTGACTTTC
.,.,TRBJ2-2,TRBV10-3,CAISGTSNTGELFF,TGTGCCATCAGTGGGACATCGAACACCGGGGAGCTGTTTTTT
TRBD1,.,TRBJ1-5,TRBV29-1,CSVATGTSNQPQHF,TGCAGCGTCGCGACAGGGACTAGCAATCAGCCCCAGCATTTT
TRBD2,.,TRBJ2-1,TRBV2,CASSEVRLAVGNEQFF,TGTGCCAGCAGTGAAGTACGACTAGCTGTTGGCAATGAGCAGTTCTTC
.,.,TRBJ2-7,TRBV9,CASSVDDGLRLEQYF,TGTGCCAGCAGCGTAGATGACGGACTCCGTCTCGAGCAGTACTTC
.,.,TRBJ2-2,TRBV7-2,CASIPRGPPNTGELFF,TGTGCCAGCATTCCCAGGGGCCCCCCGAACACCGGGGAGCTGTTTTTT
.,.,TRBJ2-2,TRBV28,CASSLGQNTGELFF,TGTGCCAGCAGTTTAGGCCAGAACACCGGGGAGCTGTTTTTT
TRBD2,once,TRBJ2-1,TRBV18,CASSPGLADLNEQFF,TGTGCCAGCTCACCGGGACTAGCGGATCTCAATGAGCAGTTCTTC
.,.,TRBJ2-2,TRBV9,CASSVVTTGELFF,TGTGCCAGCAGCGTAGTCACTACCGGGGAGCTGTTTTTT
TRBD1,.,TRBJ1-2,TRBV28,CASSPTGGHGYTF,TGTGCCAGCAGCCCCACAGGGGGCCATGGCTACACCTTC
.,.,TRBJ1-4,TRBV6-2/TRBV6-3,CASSYRGSVNEKLFF,TGTGCCAGCAGTTACCGCGGGAGCGTTAATGAAAAACTGTTTTTT
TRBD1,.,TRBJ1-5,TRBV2,CASKTGVMRQPQHF,TGTGCCAGCAAGACAGGGGTCATGCGTCAGCCCCAGCATTTT
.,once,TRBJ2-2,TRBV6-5,CASIRQGNTGELFF,TGTGCCAGCATCCGGCAGGGAAATACCGGGGAGCTGTTTTTT
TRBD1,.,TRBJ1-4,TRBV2,CASRETGGDSEKLFF,TGTGCCAGCAGGGAAACAGGGGGCGATAGTGAAAAACTGTTTTTT
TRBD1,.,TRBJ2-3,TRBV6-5,CASRTGPPRTDTQYF,TGTGCCAGCAGGACAGGGCCACCACGCACAGATACGCAGTATTTT
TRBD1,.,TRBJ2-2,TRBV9,CASSVGQGRAGELFF,TGTGCCAGCAGCGTGGGACAGGGTCGGGCCGGGGAGCTGTTTTTT
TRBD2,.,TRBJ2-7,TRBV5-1,CASSSRTSGGTTYEQYF,TGCGCCAGCAGCTCGAGGACTAGCGGGGGGACTACCTACGAGCAGTACTTC